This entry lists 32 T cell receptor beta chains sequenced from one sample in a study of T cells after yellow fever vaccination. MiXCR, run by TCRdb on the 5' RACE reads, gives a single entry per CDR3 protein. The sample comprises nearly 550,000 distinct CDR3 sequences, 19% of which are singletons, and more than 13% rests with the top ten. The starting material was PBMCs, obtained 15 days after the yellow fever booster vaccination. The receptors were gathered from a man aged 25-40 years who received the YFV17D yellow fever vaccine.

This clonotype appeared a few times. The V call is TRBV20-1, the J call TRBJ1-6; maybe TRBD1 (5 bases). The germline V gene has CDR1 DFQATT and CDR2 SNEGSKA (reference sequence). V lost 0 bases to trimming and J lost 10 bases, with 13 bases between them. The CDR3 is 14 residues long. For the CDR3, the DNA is TGCAGTGCTAGAGATATAGGGGATGGATCACCCCTCCACTTT. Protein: CSARDIGDGSPLHF.

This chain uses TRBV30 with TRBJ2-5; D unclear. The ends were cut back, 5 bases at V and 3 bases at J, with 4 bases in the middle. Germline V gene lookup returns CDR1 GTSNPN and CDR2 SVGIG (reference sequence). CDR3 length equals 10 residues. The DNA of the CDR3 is TGTGCCTGGTCTGAAGAGACCCAGTACTTC. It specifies CAWSEETQYF. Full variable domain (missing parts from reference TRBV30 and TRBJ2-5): SQTIHQWPATLVQPVGSPLSLECTVEGTSNPNLYWYRQAAGRGLQLLFYSVGIGQISSEVPQNLSASRPQDRQFILSSKKLLLSDSGFYLCAWSEETQYFGPGTRLLVL.

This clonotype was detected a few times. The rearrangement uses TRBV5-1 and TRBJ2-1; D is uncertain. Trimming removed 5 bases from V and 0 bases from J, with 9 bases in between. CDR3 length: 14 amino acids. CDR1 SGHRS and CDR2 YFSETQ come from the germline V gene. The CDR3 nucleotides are TGCGCCAGCAGGCCACAGACCTCCTACAATGAGCAGTTCTTC. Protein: CASRPQTSYNEQFF.

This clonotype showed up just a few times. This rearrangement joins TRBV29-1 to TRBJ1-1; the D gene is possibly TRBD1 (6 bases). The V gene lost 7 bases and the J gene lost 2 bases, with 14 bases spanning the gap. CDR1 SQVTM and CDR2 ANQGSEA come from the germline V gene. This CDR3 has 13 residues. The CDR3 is CSAKNRANTEAFF. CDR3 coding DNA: TGCAGCGCCAAAAACAGGGCCAACACTGAAGCTTTCTTT.

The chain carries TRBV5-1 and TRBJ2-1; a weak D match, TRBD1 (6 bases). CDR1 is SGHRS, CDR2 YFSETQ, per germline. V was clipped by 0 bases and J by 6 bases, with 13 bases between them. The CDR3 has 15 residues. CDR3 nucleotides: TGCGCCAGCAGCTTGGTAGGACAGCCCAGCAATGAGCAGTTCTTC. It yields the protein CASSLVGQPSNEQFF.

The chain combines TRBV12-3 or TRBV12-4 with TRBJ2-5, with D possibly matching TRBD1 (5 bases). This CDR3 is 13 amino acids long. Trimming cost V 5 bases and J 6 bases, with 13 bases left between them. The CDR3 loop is CASSPQGLKTQYF. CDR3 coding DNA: TGTGCCAGCAGTCCTCAGGGCTTGAAGACCCAGTACTTC.

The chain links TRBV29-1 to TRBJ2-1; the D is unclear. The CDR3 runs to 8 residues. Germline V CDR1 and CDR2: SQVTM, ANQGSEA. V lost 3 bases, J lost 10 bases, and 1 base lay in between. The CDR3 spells CSVEEQFF. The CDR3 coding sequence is TGCAGCGTTGAGGAGCAGTTCTTC.

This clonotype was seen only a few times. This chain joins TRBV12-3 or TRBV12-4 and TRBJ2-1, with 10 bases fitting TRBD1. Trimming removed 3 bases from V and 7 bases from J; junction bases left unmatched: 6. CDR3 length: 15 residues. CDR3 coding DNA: TGTGCCAGCAGTTTTCTTGGACAGGGGGGGAATGAGCAGTTCTTC. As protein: CASSFLGQGGNEQFF.

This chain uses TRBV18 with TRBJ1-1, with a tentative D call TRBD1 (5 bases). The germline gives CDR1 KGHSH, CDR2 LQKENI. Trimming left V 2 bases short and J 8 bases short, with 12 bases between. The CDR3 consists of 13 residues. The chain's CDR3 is CASSPTGVGEAFF. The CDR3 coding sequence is TGTGCCAGCTCACCAACAGGAGTCGGAGAAGCTTTCTTT. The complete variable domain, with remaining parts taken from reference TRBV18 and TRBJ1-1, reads NAGVMQNPRHLVRRRGQEARLRCSPMKGHSHVYWYRQLPEEGLKFMVYLQKENIIDESGMPKERFSAEFPKEGPSILRIQQVVRGDSAAYFCASSPTGVGEAFFGQGTRLTVV.

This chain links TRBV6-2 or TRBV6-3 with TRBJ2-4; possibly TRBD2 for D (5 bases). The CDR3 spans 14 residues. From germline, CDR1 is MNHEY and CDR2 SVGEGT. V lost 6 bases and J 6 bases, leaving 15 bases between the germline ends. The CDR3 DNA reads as TGTGCCAGCAGGGGGATTCGTGCGGGAAACATTCAGTACTTC. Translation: CASRGIRAGNIQYF.

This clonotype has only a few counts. CDR3 in DNA: TGCAGCGTTGGAAGGGACGGCTACAATGAGCAGTTCTTC. This codes for CSVGRDGYNEQFF. The chain has TRBV29-1 and TRBJ2-1; D is tentatively TRBD1 or TRBD2 (5 bases each). Germline-derived CDR1 and CDR2 are SQVTM and ANQGSEA. The CDR3 is made up of 13 amino acids. Between the trimmed V and J ends, which lost 4 bases and 3 bases, there was a span of 10 bases.

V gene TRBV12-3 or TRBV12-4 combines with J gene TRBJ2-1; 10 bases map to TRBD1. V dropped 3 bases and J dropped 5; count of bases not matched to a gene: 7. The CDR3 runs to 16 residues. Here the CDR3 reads CASSFVGTGVHNEQFF. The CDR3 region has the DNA TGTGCCAGCAGTTTCGTTGGGACAGGGGTCCACAATGAGCAGTTCTTC.

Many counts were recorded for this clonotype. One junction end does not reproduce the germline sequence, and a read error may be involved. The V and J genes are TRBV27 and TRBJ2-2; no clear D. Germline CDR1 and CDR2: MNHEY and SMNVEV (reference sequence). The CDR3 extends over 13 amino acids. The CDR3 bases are TGCGCCAGCAGCTTTCTTAACACCGGGGAGCTGTTTTTT. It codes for CASSFLNTGELFF.

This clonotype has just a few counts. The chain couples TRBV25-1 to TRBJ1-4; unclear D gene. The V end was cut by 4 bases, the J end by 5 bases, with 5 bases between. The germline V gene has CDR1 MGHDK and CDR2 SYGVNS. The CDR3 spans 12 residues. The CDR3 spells CASSVRNEKLFF. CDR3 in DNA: TGTGCCAGCAGTGTCAGGAATGAAAAACTGTTTTTT.

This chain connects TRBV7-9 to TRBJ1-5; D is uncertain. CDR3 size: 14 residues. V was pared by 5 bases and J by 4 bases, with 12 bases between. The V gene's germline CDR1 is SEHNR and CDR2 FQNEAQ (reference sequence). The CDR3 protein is CASSDWAGNQPQHF. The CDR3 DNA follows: TGTGCCAGCAGCGATTGGGCGGGAAATCAGCCCCAGCATTTT.

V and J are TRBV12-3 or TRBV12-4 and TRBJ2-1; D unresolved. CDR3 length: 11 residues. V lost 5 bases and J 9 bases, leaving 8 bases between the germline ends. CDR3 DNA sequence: TGTGCCAGCAGTCCCGAAAGTGAGCAGTTCTTC. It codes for CASSPESEQFF.

Here the CDR3 DNA reads TGTGCCAGCAGCCCCGAGTGGGGGATGGACACCGGGGAGCTGTTTTTT. It specifies CASSPEWGMDTGELFF. This chain joins TRBV7-3 and TRBJ2-2; D assignment may be TRBD1 or TRBD2 (5 bases each). This CDR3 is built from 16 residues. The V gene's germline CDR1 is SGHTA and CDR2 FQGTGA. V lost 5 bases and J lost 3, with 16 bases in between. Supplemented by reference TRBV7-3 and TRBJ2-2, the full variable domain reads GAGVSQTPSNKVTEKGKYVELRCDPISGHTALYWYRQSLGQGPEFLIYFQGTGAADDSGLPNDRFFAVRPEGSVSTLKIQRTERGDSAVYLCASSPEWGMDTGELFFGEGSRLTVL.

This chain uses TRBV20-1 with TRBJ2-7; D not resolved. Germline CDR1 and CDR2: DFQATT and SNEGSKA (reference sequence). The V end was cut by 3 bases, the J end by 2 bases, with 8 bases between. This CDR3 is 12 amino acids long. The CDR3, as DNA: TGCAGTGCTAGTGCTGGGGCCTACGAGCAGTACTTC. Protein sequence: CSASAGAYEQYF.

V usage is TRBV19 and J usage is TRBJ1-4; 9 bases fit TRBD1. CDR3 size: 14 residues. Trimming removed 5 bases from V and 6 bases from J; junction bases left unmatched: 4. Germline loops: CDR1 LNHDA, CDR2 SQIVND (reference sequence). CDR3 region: CASSPGQGYEKLFF. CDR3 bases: TGTGCCAGTAGTCCAGGACAGGGGTATGAAAAACTGTTTTTT.

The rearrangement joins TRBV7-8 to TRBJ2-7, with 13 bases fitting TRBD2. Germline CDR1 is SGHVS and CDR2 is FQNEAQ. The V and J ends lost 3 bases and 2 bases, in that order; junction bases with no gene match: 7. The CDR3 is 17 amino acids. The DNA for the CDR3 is TGTGCCAGCAGCTTGACTAGCGGGGGGATTACTACCTACGAGCAGTACTTC. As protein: CASSLTSGGITTYEQYF.

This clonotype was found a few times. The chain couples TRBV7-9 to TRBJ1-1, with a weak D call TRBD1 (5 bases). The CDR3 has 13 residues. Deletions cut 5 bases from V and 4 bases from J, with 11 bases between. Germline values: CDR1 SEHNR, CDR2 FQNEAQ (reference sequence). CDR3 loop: CASSQGSVTEAFF. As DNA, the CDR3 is TGTGCCAGCAGCCAGGGTTCGGTCACTGAAGCTTTCTTT.

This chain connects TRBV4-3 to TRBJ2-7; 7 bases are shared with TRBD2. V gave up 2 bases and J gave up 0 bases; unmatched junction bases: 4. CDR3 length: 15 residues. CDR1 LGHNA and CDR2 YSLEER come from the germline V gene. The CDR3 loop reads CASSQRLALSYEQYF. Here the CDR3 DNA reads TGCGCCAGCAGCCAACGACTAGCTCTCTCCTACGAGCAGTACTTC.

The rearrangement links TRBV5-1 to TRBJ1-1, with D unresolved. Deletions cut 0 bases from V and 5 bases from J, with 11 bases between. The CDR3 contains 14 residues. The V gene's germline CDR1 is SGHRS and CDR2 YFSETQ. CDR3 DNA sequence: TGCGCCAGCAGCTTGGCCCTGGCGGGGACTGAAGCTTTCTTT. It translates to CASSLALAGTEAFF.

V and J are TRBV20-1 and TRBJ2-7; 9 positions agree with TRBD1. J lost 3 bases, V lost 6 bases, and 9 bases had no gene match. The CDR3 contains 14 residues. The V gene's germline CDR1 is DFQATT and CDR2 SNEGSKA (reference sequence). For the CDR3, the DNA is TGCAGTGCAACGGACAGGGGTACTCTCTACGAGCAGTACTTC. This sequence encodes CSATDRGTLYEQYF.

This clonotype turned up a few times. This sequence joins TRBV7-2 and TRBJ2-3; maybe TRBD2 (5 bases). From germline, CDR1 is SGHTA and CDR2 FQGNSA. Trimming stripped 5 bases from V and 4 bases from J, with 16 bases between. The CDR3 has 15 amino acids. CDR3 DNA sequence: TGTGCCAGCAGCCCCCAGCGACCCGGGGCAGATACGCAGTATTTT. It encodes CASSPQRPGADTQYF.

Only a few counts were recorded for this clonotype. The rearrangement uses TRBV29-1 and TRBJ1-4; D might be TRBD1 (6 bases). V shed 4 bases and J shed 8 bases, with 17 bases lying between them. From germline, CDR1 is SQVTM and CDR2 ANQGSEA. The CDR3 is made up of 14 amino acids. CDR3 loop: CSVVVQGTGEKLFF. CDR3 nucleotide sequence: TGCAGCGTTGTCGTACAGGGAACAGGAGAAAAACTGTTTTTT. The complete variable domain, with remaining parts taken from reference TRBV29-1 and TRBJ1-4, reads SAVISQKPSRDICQRGTSLTIQCQVDSQVTMMFWYRQQPGQSLTLIATANQGSEATYESGFVIDKFPISRPNLTFSTLTVSNMSPEDSSIYLCSVVVQGTGEKLFFGSGTQLSVL.

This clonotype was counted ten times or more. DNA of the CDR3: TGCAGCGTTGTCGCGGGAGACGGGAACAATGAGCAGTTCTTC. This encodes CSVVAGDGNNEQFF. The rearrangement joins TRBV29-1 to TRBJ2-1, with TRBD2 matching 7 bases. With 4 bases clipped from V and 5 bases from J, the junction kept 8 bases outside the gene matches. CDR3 length: 14 amino acids. In germline, CDR1 is SQVTM, CDR2 ANQGSEA.

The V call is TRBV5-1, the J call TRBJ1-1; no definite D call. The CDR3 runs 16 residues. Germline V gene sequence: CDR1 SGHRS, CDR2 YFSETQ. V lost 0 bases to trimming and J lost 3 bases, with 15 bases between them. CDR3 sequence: CASSLAKARWDTEAFF. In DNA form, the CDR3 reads TGCGCCAGCAGCTTGGCCAAGGCCCGGTGGGACACTGAAGCTTTCTTT.

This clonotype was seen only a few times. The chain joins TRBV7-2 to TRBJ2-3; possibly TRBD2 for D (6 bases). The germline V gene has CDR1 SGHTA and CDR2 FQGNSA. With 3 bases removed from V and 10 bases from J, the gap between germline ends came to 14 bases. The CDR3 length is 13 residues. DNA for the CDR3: TGTGCCAGCAGCTTCACGGACGGGAGCTCGCAGTATTTT. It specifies CASSFTDGSSQYF.

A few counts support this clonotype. Here the CDR3 reads CASSPYGSRGAPLNYGYTF. Written as DNA, the CDR3 is TGTGCCAGCAGCCCCTACGGGTCCCGAGGGGCCCCCCTTAACTATGGCTACACCTTC. This chain joins TRBV3-1 and TRBJ1-2, with D perhaps TRBD1 (5 bases). Per the germline V gene, CDR1 is LGHDT and CDR2 is YNNKEL (reference sequence). There are 19 residues in the CDR3. V was clipped by 4 bases and J by 1 base, with 25 bases between them.

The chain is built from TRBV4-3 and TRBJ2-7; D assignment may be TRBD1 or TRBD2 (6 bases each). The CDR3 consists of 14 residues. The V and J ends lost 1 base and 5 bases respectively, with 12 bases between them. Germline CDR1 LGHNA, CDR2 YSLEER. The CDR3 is CASSQVGGQNEQYF. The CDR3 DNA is TGCGCCAGCAGCCAAGTTGGGGGGCAGAACGAGCAGTACTTC.

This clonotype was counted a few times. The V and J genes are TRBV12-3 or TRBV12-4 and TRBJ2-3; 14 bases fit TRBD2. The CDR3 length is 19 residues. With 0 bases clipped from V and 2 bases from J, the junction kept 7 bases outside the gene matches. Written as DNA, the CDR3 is TGTGCCAGCAGTTTAGCGACGACTAGCGGGAGGGCCCCCACAGATACGCAGTATTTT. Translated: CASSLATTSGRAPTDTQYF.